This TCR beta chain was sequenced for a study of T-cell reconstitution after alpha-beta-depleted transplantation in children. This sample's TCRbeta library carried unique molecular identifier barcodes. TCRdb passed the PCR reads through MiXCR, listing each CDR3 protein once. The data hold a few hundred thousand distinct CDR3 sequences, with around 16% observed a single time. The table lists this clonotype with a few counts. Its cognate antigen is unknown. Germline CDR1 PRHDT, CDR2 FYEKMQ (reference sequence). The CDR3 consists of 14 residues. Trimming cost V 6 bases and J 4 bases; bases outside gene matches: 6. General study findings and limits: Roughly two months post-transplant, alpha-beta T cells reportedly originated from several hundred graft clones that had expanded. T-cell numbers and diversity one year post-transplant derived largely from freshly generated T cells. In some patients, recipient T cells and intrathymic progenitors surviving conditioning explained high day-60 diversity.

The origin of this receptor is a boy under three years old who had a stem cell transplant for Wiskott-Aldrich syndrome, so the T cells may come from the graft donor. Specimen: PBMCs, mostly from graft donor cells, collected 360 days after TCRalphabeta/CD19-depleted stem cell transplant. This chain joins TRBV13 and TRBJ2-5; 9 bases are shared with TRBD2. CDR3 residues: CASRDLSGGETQYF. CDR3 nucleotide sequence: TGTGCCAGCAGGGACCTTAGCGGGGGAGAGACCCAGTACTTC.